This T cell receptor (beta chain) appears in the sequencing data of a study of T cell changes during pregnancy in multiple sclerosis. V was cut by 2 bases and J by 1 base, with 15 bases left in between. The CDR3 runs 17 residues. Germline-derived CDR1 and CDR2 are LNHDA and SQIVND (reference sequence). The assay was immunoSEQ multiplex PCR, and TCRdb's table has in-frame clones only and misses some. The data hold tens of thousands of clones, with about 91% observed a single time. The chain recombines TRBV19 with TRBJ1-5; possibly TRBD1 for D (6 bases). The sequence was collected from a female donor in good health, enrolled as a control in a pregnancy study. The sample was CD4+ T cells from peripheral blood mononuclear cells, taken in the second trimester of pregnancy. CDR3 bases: TGTGCCAGTAGTATAACAGGGATGAGGGTGAGCAATCAGCCCCAGCATTTT. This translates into CASSITGMRVSNQPQHF.